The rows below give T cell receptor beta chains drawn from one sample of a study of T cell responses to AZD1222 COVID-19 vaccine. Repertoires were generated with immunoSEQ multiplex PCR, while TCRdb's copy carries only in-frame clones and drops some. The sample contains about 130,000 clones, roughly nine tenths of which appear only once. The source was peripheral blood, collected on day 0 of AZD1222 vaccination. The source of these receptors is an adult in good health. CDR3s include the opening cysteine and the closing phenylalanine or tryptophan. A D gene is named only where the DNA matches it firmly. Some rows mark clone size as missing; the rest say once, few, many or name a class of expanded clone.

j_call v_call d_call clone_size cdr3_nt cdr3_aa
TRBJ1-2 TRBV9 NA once TGTGCCAGCAGCGCAGATACACAGGGCACAGCTAACTATGGCTACACCTTC CASSADTQGTANYGYTF
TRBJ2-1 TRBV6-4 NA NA TGTGCCAGCAGCGCGGTGGCGGGCCGCAATGAGCAGTTCTTC CASSAVAGRNEQFF
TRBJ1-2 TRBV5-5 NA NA TGTGCCAGCAGCCTCGACAGCTCAAACTATGGCTACACCTTC CASSLDSSNYGYTF
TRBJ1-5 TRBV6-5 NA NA TGTGCCAGCAGTTATCGCTCGGGGCCCCAGCATTTT CASSYRSGPQHF
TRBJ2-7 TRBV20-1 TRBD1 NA TGCAGTGCAGGACAGGGGGACGAGCAGTACTTC CSAGQGDEQYF
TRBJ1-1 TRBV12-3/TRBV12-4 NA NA TGTGCCAGCAGTTTGGGACCAGAAGCTTTCTTT CASSLGPEAFF
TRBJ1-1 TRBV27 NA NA TGTGCCAGCAAAGCTAGTCTCGCGGACCTTCAAGCTTTCTTT CASKASLADLQAFF
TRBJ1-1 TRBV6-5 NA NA TGTGCCAGCAGGTCGGGGGTTGAAGCTTTCTTT CASRSGVEAFF
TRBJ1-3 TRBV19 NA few TGTGCCAGTAGTATATTAATGGACGTGGACACCATATATTTT CASSILMDVDTIYF
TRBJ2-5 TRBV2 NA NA TGTGCCAGCAGTGAGATCGGTGTGTTTACCGAGCTATCTGTCGGGGAGACCCAGTACTTC CASSEIGVFTELSVGETQYF
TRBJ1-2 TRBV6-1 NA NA TGTGCCAGCAGCCGAGACAGCATCTATGGCTACACCTTC CASSRDSIYGYTF
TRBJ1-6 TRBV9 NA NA TGTGCCAGCAGCCCCGGGCAGACGGGTTCACCCCTCCACTTT CASSPGQTGSPLHF
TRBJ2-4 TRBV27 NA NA TGTGCCAGCAGTTTGGTCCCCAAAAACATTCAGTACTTC CASSLVPKNIQYF
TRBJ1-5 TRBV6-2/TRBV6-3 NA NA TGTGCCAGCAGACCTCGGGTAGGGTGGCAGCCCCAGCATTTT CASRPRVGWQPQHF
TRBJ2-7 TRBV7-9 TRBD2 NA TGTGCCAGCAGCTTTAGCGGGACCTACGAGCAGTACTTC CASSFSGTYEQYF
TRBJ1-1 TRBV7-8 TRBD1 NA TGTGCCAGCAGCTTGGCCACAGGGGGCACTGAAGCTTTCTTT CASSLATGGTEAFF
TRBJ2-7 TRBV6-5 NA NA TGTGCCAGCTCCCCTTTCGCTAGCAACGAGCAGTACTTC CASSPFASNEQYF
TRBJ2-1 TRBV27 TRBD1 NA TGTGCCAGCAGTCAGGGGGCGACGGGGTTTTACAATGAGCAGTTCTTC CASSQGATGFYNEQFF
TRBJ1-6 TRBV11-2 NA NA TGTGCCAGCAGCTTGGGAGGCTCCTATAATTCACCCCTCCACTTT CASSLGGSYNSPLHF
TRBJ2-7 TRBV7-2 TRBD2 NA TGTGCCAGCAGTTCAGCGGGATTCGGCGAGCAGTACTTC CASSSAGFGEQYF
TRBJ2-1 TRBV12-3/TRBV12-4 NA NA TGTGCCAGCAGTTTCGTGACCTGGGGAGAGCAGTTCTTC CASSFVTWGEQFF
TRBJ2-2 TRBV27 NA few TGTGCCAGCAGTTTCGAGGAGGGCGGCGGGGAGCTGTTTTTT CASSFEEGGGELFF
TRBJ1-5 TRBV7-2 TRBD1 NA TGTGCCAGCAGCTTAGTGCAGGGGGCTATTCAGCCCCAGCATTTT CASSLVQGAIQPQHF
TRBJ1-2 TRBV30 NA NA TGTGCCTGGAGTGCCCGGGGCTATGGAGGGTACACCTTC CAWSARGYGGYTF
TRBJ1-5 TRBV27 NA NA TGTGCCAGCAAGGTGGGGCAGGGCCACAATCAGCCCCAGCATTTT CASKVGQGHNQPQHF
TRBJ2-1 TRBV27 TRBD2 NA TGTGCCAGCGGAAGCGGGAGAGGTAATGAGCAGTTCTTC CASGSGRGNEQFF
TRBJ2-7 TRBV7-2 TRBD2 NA TGTGCCAGCAGCTCTTTGACTAGCGGGTTGGGGGCCTACGAGCAGTACTTC CASSSLTSGLGAYEQYF
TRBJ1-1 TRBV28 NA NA TGTGCCAGCCGGCAGAACACTGAAGCTTTCTTT CASRQNTEAFF
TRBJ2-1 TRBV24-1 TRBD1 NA TGTGCCACAGCAGGGGGCGCCGACGGAAATGAGCAGTTCTTC CATAGGADGNEQFF
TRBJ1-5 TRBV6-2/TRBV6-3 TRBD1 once TGTGCCAGCAGTTTTCGGACAGGGCCGTCGTATAGCAATCAGCCCCAGCATTTT CASSFRTGPSYSNQPQHF
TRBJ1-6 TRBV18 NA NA TGTGCCAGCTCACCCGCTCCTCGGTGGAATTCACCCCTCCACTTT CASSPAPRWNSPLHF
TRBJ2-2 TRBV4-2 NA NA TGTGCCAGCAGTCAGCCAGGGTACCAAACGTCGAACACCGGGGAGCTGTTTTTT CASSQPGYQTSNTGELFF
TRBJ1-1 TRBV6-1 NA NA TGTGCCAGCAGTGAACCAGGGACGAGGGCTTTCTTT CASSEPGTRAFF
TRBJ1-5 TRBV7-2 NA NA TGTGCCAGCAGCCCGGGGAGAAGGGAGCCCCAGCATTTT CASSPGRREPQHF
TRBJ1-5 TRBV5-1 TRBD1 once TGCGCCAGCAGCTTGGCTGGACAGGGCAATCAGCCCCAGCATTTT CASSLAGQGNQPQHF
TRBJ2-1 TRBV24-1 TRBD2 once TGTGCCACCAGGGAGACTAGCGGGATCAGGGATGAGCAGTTCTTC CATRETSGIRDEQFF
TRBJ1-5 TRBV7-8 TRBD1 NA TGTGCCAGCAGCCCCGACAGGGGCAGGGTCCCGCCCCAGCATTTT CASSPDRGRVPPQHF
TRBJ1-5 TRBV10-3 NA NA TGTGCCATCAGTGAGCGAGACAGTAGCAATCAGCCCCAGCATTTT CAISERDSSNQPQHF
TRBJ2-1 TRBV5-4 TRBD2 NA TGTGCCAGCAGCACGGGTGGGACTAGCACCTCCTACAATGAGCAGTTCTTC CASSTGGTSTSYNEQFF
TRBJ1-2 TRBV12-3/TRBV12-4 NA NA TGTGCCAGCAGTTTTCGGAACTATGGCTACACCTTC CASSFRNYGYTF
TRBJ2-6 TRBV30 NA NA TGTGCCTGGCGGAGCTCTGGGGCCAACGTCCTGACTTTC CAWRSSGANVLTF
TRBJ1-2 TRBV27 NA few TGTGCCAGCAGTTCGAACAGGGAAGCTAACTATGGCTACACCTTC CASSSNREANYGYTF
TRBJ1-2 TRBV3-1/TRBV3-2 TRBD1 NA TGTGCCAGCAGCTTGGAGACAGGGGGGTATGGCTACACCTTC CASSLETGGYGYTF
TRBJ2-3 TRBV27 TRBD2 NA TGTGCCAGCAGTCCCGAGGGGTGGAGAGCGGGAGGGAGAGATACGCAGTATTTT CASSPEGWRAGGRDTQYF
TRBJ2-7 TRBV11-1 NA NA TGTGCCAGCAGCTTCGGTCCCGACAGCTACGAGCAGTACTTC CASSFGPDSYEQYF
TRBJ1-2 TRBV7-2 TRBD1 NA TGTGCCAGCAGCTTCACAGGGGGCAACTATGGCTACACCTTC CASSFTGGNYGYTF
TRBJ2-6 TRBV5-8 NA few TGTGCCAGCAGCTCCTACAGGGCCTCTGGGGCCAACGTCCTGACTTTC CASSSYRASGANVLTF
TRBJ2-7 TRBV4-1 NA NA TGCGCCAGCAGCCAAGAGTTCGCGCAGGGGATGGGAAGCGAGCAGTACTTC CASSQEFAQGMGSEQYF
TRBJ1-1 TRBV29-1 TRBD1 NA TGCAGCGTTCGACAGGGGGTCAACACTGAAGCTTTCTTT CSVRQGVNTEAFF
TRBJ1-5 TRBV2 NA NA TGTGCCAGCAGAAATACAGGGACCGGTCAGCCCCAGCATTTT CASRNTGTGQPQHF
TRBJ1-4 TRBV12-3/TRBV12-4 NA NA TGTGCCAGCAGTTTAGGTTTTACGGGACTGTTTTTT CASSLGFTGLFF
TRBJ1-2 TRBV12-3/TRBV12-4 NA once TGTGCCAGCAGTTTGACCGGGACCTATGGCTACACCTTC CASSLTGTYGYTF
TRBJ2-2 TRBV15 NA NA TGTGCCACCAGCGGCACCCGACTAGCGAACACCGGGGAGCTGTTTTTT CATSGTRLANTGELFF